These 6 T cell receptor beta chains originate from one sample sequenced in a study of regulatory T cells in long-lasting Graves disease. The authors built TCR beta libraries using iRepertoire HTBI primers and Arm-PCR of CDR3 regions. Via MiXCR, TCRdb re-called the multiplex PCR reads, giving one row per CDR3 protein. The sample has over 300,000 distinct CDR3 sequences, around 20% seen once. As for time point: persistent/refractory GD, antithyroid drugs over 5 years with positive TRAb. The TCR library was made from RNA extracted from PBMCs. The material sequenced was peripheral blood mononuclear cells (PBMCs), taken when the disease was refractory, from a patient treated with antithyroid drugs. Receptor source: a female donor with Graves disease.

This clonotype has just a few counts. This chain links TRBV7-9 with TRBJ1-5; D may be TRBD1 (5 bases). This CDR3 has 14 amino acids. Germline lookup yields CDR1 SEHNR and CDR2 FQNEAQ (reference sequence). V lost 1 base and J lost 3, with 7 bases in between. CDR3 region: CASSLDRFNQPQHF. CDR3 coding DNA: TGTGCCAGCAGCTTAGACAGGTTCAATCAGCCCCAGCATTTT.

Notes on this clonotype: One base away lies a much larger clone, so this may be a sequencing read error. The chain's CDR3 is CANRTGGIGEQFF. The CDR3 DNA reads as TGTGCCAACAGGACAGGAGGCATTGGCGAGCAGTTCTTC. The chain recombines TRBV6-2 or TRBV6-3 with TRBJ2-1, with TRBD1 matching over 7 bases. The CDR3 is 13 amino acids. V lost 10 bases to trimming and J lost 10 bases; unmatched junction nucleotides: 13. Germline CDR1 reads MNHEY; CDR2 reads SVGEGT.

This clonotype has at least ten counts. The chain recombines TRBV6-2 or TRBV6-3 with TRBJ2-5, with 9 bases aligning to TRBD2. The CDR3 length is 16 residues. J lost 1 base, V lost 5 bases, and 8 bases had no gene match. In germline, CDR1 is MNHEY, CDR2 SVGEGT. In DNA form, the CDR3 reads TGTGCCAGCAGTGAGAAGCGGGGGGCGATCCAAGAGACCCAGTACTTC. This gives the protein CASSEKRGAIQETQYF.

At least ten counts were recorded for this clonotype. The chain recombines TRBV6-1 with TRBJ1-1; no firm D call. The CDR3 loop spans 16 amino acids. V lost 5 bases and J lost 1, with 17 bases in between. The V gene's germline CDR1 is MNHNS and CDR2 SASEGT. The CDR3 reads CASSPRPGLRNTEAFF. The CDR3 nucleotides are TGTGCCAGCAGTCCCCGCCCGGGGTTGAGGAACACTGAAGCTTTCTTT.

This clonotype was seen repeatedly, ten times or more. The chain couples TRBV7-4 to TRBJ2-5, with D possibly TRBD2 on 5 matching bases. CDR1 and CDR2 (germline): SGHVT, SQSDAQ. The CDR3 spans 22 residues. Trimming pared 0 bases from V and 0 bases from J, leaving 29 bases between. The CDR3 protein is CASSLAHQRRWGVTRYQETQYF. CDR3 in DNA: TGTGCCAGCAGCTTAGCCCACCAAAGACGGTGGGGAGTGACTCGGTACCAAGAGACCCAGTACTTC.

On this clonotype itself: A single base is all that separates this from a far larger clone, so a read error is likely. The chain recombines TRBV7-9 with TRBJ1-1; D perhaps matches TRBD1 (6 bases). Germline lookup yields CDR1 SEHNR and CDR2 FQNEAQ (reference sequence). CDR3 length equals 18 residues. CDR3 nucleotides: TGTGCCAGCAGCTTATCTTTCGGGAGAAGGAGGGGGAACGCTGAAGCTTTCTTT. This gives the protein CASSLSFGRRRGNAEAFF.